The entry that follows covers one TCR beta chain sequence. This entry is derived from a study of blood T cell repertoires in COVID-19. Study background: There were acute and convalescent COVID-19 samples, and they came from the United States, Italy and Spain. T cells, B-cell-depleted T cells, or PBMCs supplied cDNA or gDNA.

Original data processing: Estimates of nucleated cell counts were drawn from the amplification of reference gene primers. Clones were read by immunoSEQ multiplex PCR, and TCRdb kept only the in-frame ones, dropping some. V and J calls and clone size follow that table, whereas D and trimming were derived from the DNA. The sample carries more than 110,000 clones, about four fifths recorded once. Germline V CDR1 and CDR2: KGHSH, LQKENI. This CDR3 has 15 amino acids. V was pared by 3 bases and J by 4 bases, with 8 bases of the junction left unmatched. The V gene is TRBV18, the J gene TRBJ2-7, with 8 bases identical to TRBD2. The specimen sequenced was peripheral blood. The sequence was obtained from a woman aged 55-69 years with acute or convalescent COVID-19. CDR3 in amino acids: CASSPNLAGSYEQYF. For the CDR3, the DNA is TGTGCCAGCTCACCGAATTTAGCGGGAAGTTACGAGCAGTACTTC.